The 31 T cell receptor beta chains listed next were all sequenced from one sample in a study of CD4+ T cells in melanoma. Clones were sequenced by immunoSEQ multiplex PCR, and TCRdb holds only the in-frame ones, with some missing. The sample comprises some 13,000 clones, about 83% of which are singletons, and roughly 17% rests with the top ten. The sequencing sample was made of cells from a culture (not recorded whether cultured in vitro). The origin of the receptors is a human donor with melanoma.

The chain combines TRBV19 with TRBJ1-2, with 10 bases that match TRBD1. The CDR3 totals 15 residues. J gave up 7 bases and V 9 bases, and 14 bases lay outside the gene matches. From germline, CDR1 is LNHDA and CDR2 SQIVND (reference sequence). CDR3 amino acids: CASRTEDRGIGGYTF. Written as DNA, the CDR3 is TGTGCCAGCCGCACTGAGGACAGGGGGATTGGTGGCTACACCTTC. Complete variable domain (other parts from reference TRBV19 and TRBJ1-2): DGGITQSPKYLFRKEGQNVTLSCEQNLNHDAMYWYRQDPGQGLRLIYYSQIVNDFQKGDIAEGYSVSREKKESFPLTVTSAQKNPTAFYLCASRTEDRGIGGYTFGSGTRLTVV.

This clone was counted a few times. This chain uses TRBV7-9 with TRBJ1-1; D is unclear. The ends were cut back, 4 bases at V and 5 bases at J, with 23 bases in the middle. The CDR3 runs to 17 residues. Germline V gene sequence: CDR1 SEHNR, CDR2 FQNEAQ (reference sequence). CDR3 sequence (DNA): TGTGCCAGCAGCTCCAATAGCTGGTTAAAGGTGCGGACTGAAGCTTTCTTT. Translating it yields CASSSNSWLKVRTEAFF.

V gene TRBV5-1 combines with J gene TRBJ2-1; D may be TRBD1 or TRBD2 (5 bases each). The V gene's germline CDR1 is SGHRS and CDR2 YFSETQ. The germline V and J ends were trimmed by 0 bases and 10 bases, with 17 bases remaining between them. The CDR3 covers 15 residues. CDR3 sequence (DNA): TGCGCCAGCAGCTTGGGACGCCCGGGGCTCGACGAGCAGTTCTTC. This translates into CASSLGRPGLDEQFF.

The chain employs TRBV5-4 and TRBJ1-3; D gene unclear. Germline assignment: CDR1 SGHNT and CDR2 YYREEE (reference sequence). Deletions cut 5 bases from V and 3 bases from J, with 9 bases between. CDR3 length: 13 residues. CDR3 in DNA: TGTGCCAGCAGTTCCGTGGGTGGAAACACCATATATTTT. As protein: CASSSVGGNTIYF.

CDR3 protein: CASSRRGNEQFF. DNA for the CDR3: TGCGCCAGCAGCCGGAGGGGGAATGAGCAGTTCTTC. V is TRBV5-1 and J is TRBJ2-1, with D perhaps being TRBD1 or TRBD2 (6 bases each). The V gene's germline CDR1 is SGHRS and CDR2 YFSETQ. Between the trimmed V and J ends, which lost 4 bases and 7 bases, there was a span of 9 bases. This CDR3 has 12 amino acids.

The rearrangement joins TRBV5-6 to TRBJ1-1; no clear D. V dropped 0 bases and J dropped 10 bases, with 10 bases sitting between them. There are 12 residues in the CDR3. Per the germline V gene, CDR1 is SGHDT and CDR2 is YYEEEE. CDR3 in DNA: TGTGCCAGCAGCTTGGTGGACTCCGCAGCTTTCTTT. It yields the protein CASSLVDSAAFF.

The table lists this clone with a count of one. The V and J genes are TRBV5-1 and TRBJ1-5; TRBD1 matches 9 bases. This CDR3 region has 17 residues. Trimming at V came to 0 bases and at J to 3 bases, leaving 7 bases not matched to a gene. Looked up from germline, CDR1 is SGHRS and CDR2 is YFSETQ. CDR3 nucleotide sequence: TGCGCCAGCAGCTTGGAACCACAGGGGGCTAACAATCAGCCCCAGCATTTT. Translating gives CASSLEPQGANNQPQHF.

Worth noting for this clone: It is unclear where the CDR3 begins or ends on the DNA, so no DNA is shown, and the CDR3 is as TCRdb lists it. This chain uses TRBV11-3 with TRBJ2-6. The germline V gene has CDR1 SGHNT and CDR2 YENEEA. 16 amino acids form the CDR3, both terminal residues included. CDR3 amino acids: CASTSTSGPGANVLTF.

V and J are TRBV25-1 and TRBJ2-5; unclear D gene. The V gene's germline CDR1 is MGHDK and CDR2 SYGVNS. Trimming took off 8 bases at V and 5 bases at J, with 18 bases between the two ends. The CDR3 extends over 14 amino acids. The CDR3 spells CASQPPWQQETQYF. Here the CDR3 DNA reads TGTGCCAGCCAACCCCCCTGGCAGCAGGAGACCCAGTACTTC.

In its sample, this clone was seen a few times. The rearrangement joins TRBV5-6 to TRBJ1-1, with D possibly TRBD1 on 6 matching bases. This CDR3 region has 14 residues. V lost 4 bases and J lost 10, with 20 bases in between. Germline-derived CDR1 and CDR2 are SGHDT and YYEEEE. CDR3 nucleotides: TGTGCCAGCAGCCAGGGGCTCACTTACGGAAGAGCTTTCTTT. Its protein is CASSQGLTYGRAFF.

This chain links TRBV11-2 with TRBJ1-1, with 8 bases matching TRBD1. This CDR3 comprises 18 residues. V lost 1 base and J lost 5; bases outside the gene matches: 15. Germline V gene sequence: CDR1 SGHAT, CDR2 FQNNGV. CDR3 DNA sequence: TGTGCCAGCAGCTTAGGGGGGGGGACAGGAAAGCGGCGTACTGAAGCTTTCTTT. This gives the protein CASSLGGGTGKRRTEAFF.

The genes are TRBV29-1 and TRBJ2-6; 8 nucleotides align to TRBD1. The junction had 12 bases not matched to a gene; V was cut back by 3 bases and J by 2 bases. Germline V gene sequence: CDR1 SQVTM, CDR2 ANQGSEA. CDR3 length: 18 amino acids. In nucleotides, the CDR3 is TGCAGCGTTGATAGCTCAGGGGGCCCGCGGCCTGGGGCCAACGTCCTGACTTTC. Translating it yields CSVDSSGGPRPGANVLTF.

The chain joins TRBV7-6 to TRBJ2-7; 7 bases match TRBD1. CDR1 and CDR2 (germline): SGHVS, FNYEAQ. Trimming at V came to 4 bases and at J to 5 bases, leaving 11 bases not matched to a gene. This CDR3 comprises 15 residues. CDR3 region: CASSSLTGQTHEQYF. The CDR3 DNA reads TGTGCCAGCAGCTCACTGACAGGGCAGACCCACGAGCAGTACTTC. The full variable domain, its missing parts supplied by reference TRBV7-6 and TRBJ2-7, is GAGVSQSPRYKVTKRGQDVALRCDPISGHVSLYWYRQALGQGPEFLTYFNYEAQQDKSGLPNDRFSAERPEGSISTLTIQRTEQRDSAMYRCASSSLTGQTHEQYFGPGTRLTVT.

The chain has TRBV5-4 and TRBJ1-1; 7 bases line up with TRBD1. V lost 4 bases, J lost 6 bases, and 12 bases stayed unmatched. Germline lookup yields CDR1 SGHNT and CDR2 YYREEE (reference sequence). The CDR3 length is 15 residues. The CDR3, as DNA: TGTGCCAGCAGCCGACCAAACAGGGGTTTGGCTGAAGCTTTCTTT. It is translated as CASSRPNRGLAEAFF.

This clone was detected only once. The rearrangement uses TRBV6-5 and TRBJ1-2; D might be TRBD1 (5 bases). In germline, CDR1 is MNHEY, CDR2 SVGAGI. V lost 6 bases to trimming and J lost 6 bases, with 8 bases between them. The length of the CDR3 is 11 residues. CDR3 sequence reads: CASSKGDGYTF. The CDR3 nucleotides are TGTGCCAGCAGCAAAGGGGATGGCTACACCTTC.

CDR3 protein: CASSRAGVTYNEQFF. CDR3 nucleotide sequence: TGTGCCAGCAGTCGCGCGGGGGTCACGTACAATGAGCAGTTCTTC. The chain links TRBV27 to TRBJ2-1; 7 nucleotides agree with TRBD2. Germline-derived CDR1 and CDR2 are MNHEY and SMNVEV (reference sequence). V lost 5 bases to trimming and J lost 4 bases; unmatched junction nucleotides: 8. The CDR3 has 15 amino acids.

The chain recombines TRBV7-2 with TRBJ2-3; D ambiguous. This CDR3 has 13 amino acids. V lost 3 bases, J lost 4 bases, and 8 bases lay in between. Germline V gene lookup returns CDR1 SGHTA and CDR2 FQGNSA. In DNA, the CDR3 is TGTGCCAGCAGCTTTGCCACGGCAGATACGCAGTATTTT. This gives the protein CASSFATADTQYF.

The V call is TRBV5-1, the J call TRBJ2-3; TRBD1 is a possible D gene (8 bases). Trimming shortened V by 3 bases and J by 2 bases, and 16 bases separated the two germline ends. This CDR3 has 16 residues. Germline V gene data show CDR1 as SGHRS and CDR2 as YFSETQ. CDR3 loop: CASSSTGGAYTDTQYF. CDR3 coding DNA: TGCGCCAGCAGCTCTACAGGGGGGGCCTACACAGATACGCAGTATTTT.

The chain has TRBV30 and TRBJ1-2; 8 positions agree with TRBD1. Germline V lookup: CDR1 GTSNPN, CDR2 SVGIG (reference sequence). CDR3 size: 13 residues. V lost 5 bases to trimming and J lost 9 bases; unmatched junction nucleotides: 11. In DNA, the CDR3 is TGTGCCTGGCTCGGACAGGGTTTTAAGAGCTACACCTTC. This sequence encodes CAWLGQGFKSYTF. The variable domain in full, with the rest retrieved from reference TRBV30 and TRBJ1-2, is SQTIHQWPATLVQPVGSPLSLECTVEGTSNPNLYWYRQAAGRGLQLLFYSVGIGQISSEVPQNLSASRPQDRQFILSSKKLLLSDSGFYLCAWLGQGFKSYTFGSGTRLTVV.

The V gene is TRBV7-9, the J gene TRBJ1-2, with 7 bases identical to TRBD1. Per the germline V gene, CDR1 is SEHNR and CDR2 is FQNEAQ (reference sequence). J was trimmed by 8 bases and V by 5 bases; bases with no gene match: 8. This CDR3 contains 13 residues. The CDR3 DNA sequence: TGTGCCAGCAGCACAGCACAGGGGCTCGGCTACACCTTC. Translation: CASSTAQGLGYTF.

This clone was detected only a few times. V and J are TRBV30 and TRBJ1-5, with D possibly being TRBD1 (5 bases). The CDR3 is 12 residues long. Trimming pared 3 bases from V and 5 bases from J, leaving 8 bases between. Per germline, CDR1 GTSNPN and CDR2 SVGIG (reference sequence). CDR3 sequence reads: CAWSGGDQPQHF. For the CDR3, the DNA is TGTGCCTGGAGCGGGGGAGATCAGCCCCAGCATTTT.

V is TRBV5-1 and J is TRBJ1-1; D not certain. The CDR3 has 13 residues. The V and J ends lost 2 bases and 0 bases respectively, with 5 bases between them. The germline gives CDR1 SGHRS, CDR2 YFSETQ. This CDR3 is CASSFGMNTEAFF. DNA for the CDR3: TGCGCCAGCAGCTTCGGAATGAACACTGAAGCTTTCTTT.

The gene calls are TRBV19 and TRBJ2-5, with unresolved D. The germline gives CDR1 LNHDA, CDR2 SQIVND (reference sequence). V lost 3 bases and J 2 bases, leaving 10 bases between the germline ends. The CDR3 consists of 14 residues. CDR3 coding DNA: TGTGCCAGTAGTATCGGGCCTACGCAAGAGACCCAGTACTTC. It is translated as CASSIGPTQETQYF. Using reference TRBV19 and TRBJ2-5 for the parts outside the CDR3, the full variable domain is DGGITQSPKYLFRKEGQNVTLSCEQNLNHDAMYWYRQDPGQGLRLIYYSQIVNDFQKGDIAEGYSVSREKKESFPLTVTSAQKNPTAFYLCASSIGPTQETQYFGPGTRLLVL.

V and J are TRBV6-5 and TRBJ1-1; D unresolved. Germline V gene lookup returns CDR1 MNHEY and CDR2 SVGAGI. The V gene lost 4 bases and the J gene lost 1 base, with 10 bases spanning the gap. The CDR3 loop spans 14 amino acids. CDR3 loop: CASSSVGSNTEAFF. The CDR3 DNA sequence: TGTGCCAGCAGTTCGGTGGGCTCGAACACTGAAGCTTTCTTT.

This chain connects TRBV27 to TRBJ1-5, with 7 positions matching TRBD1. Germline trimming cut 6 bases from V and 2 bases from J; bases unmatched to any gene: 7. Germline CDR1 MNHEY, CDR2 SMNVEV (reference sequence). This CDR3 comprises 15 residues. As DNA, the CDR3 is TGTGCCAGCAGGGGCAGTACAGGGGGCAATCAGCCCCAGCATTTT. It codes for CASRGSTGGNQPQHF.

In this sample, this clone turned up a few times. V and J are TRBV5-1 and TRBJ1-2, with TRBD1 matching 8 bases. CDR3 size: 15 residues. V was clipped by 1 base and J by 4 bases; unmatched bases: 6. CDR1 is SGHRS, CDR2 YFSETQ, per germline. The chain's CDR3 is CASSLIPGQAYGYTF. The CDR3, as DNA: TGCGCCAGCAGCTTGATCCCGGGACAGGCCTATGGCTACACCTTC.

V is TRBV4-1 and J is TRBJ2-2; TRBD2 aligns across 7 bases. This CDR3 is 18 amino acids long. The junction had 9 bases not matched to a gene; V was cut back by 1 base and J by 1 base. CDR1 is MGHRA and CDR2 is YSYEKL in the germline V gene. This CDR3 is CASSQVRLAEKNTGELFF. In DNA form, the CDR3 reads TGCGCCAGCAGCCAAGTAAGGCTAGCGGAGAAGAACACCGGGGAGCTGTTTTTT.

Points on this clone: At the DNA level, this CDR3 is encoded by other sequences in the same sample as well. This chain links TRBV2 with TRBJ2-7, with 12 nucleotides matching TRBD2. V lost 7 bases and J lost 12; bases outside the gene matches: 13. This CDR3 has 14 residues. Germline V lookup: CDR1 SNHLY, CDR2 FYNNEI. CDR3 bases: TGTGCCAGCACCCCGGGACTAGCGGGCTCCGGAGGGTACTTC. Protein: CASTPGLAGSGGYF.

The V gene is TRBV18, the J gene TRBJ1-3; tentatively, D is TRBD1 (6 bases). Germline V gives CDR1 KGHSH, CDR2 LQKENI. The CDR3 has 15 residues. V dropped 1 base and J dropped 4 bases, with 11 bases sitting between them. The DNA for the CDR3 is TGTGCCAGCTCACCACAGGGGGTAGGAGGAAACACCATATATTTT. This translates into CASSPQGVGGNTIYF.

The CDR3 DNA sequence: TGTGCCAGCAGCTGGCCCGGGACTAGACAAGAGACCCAGTACTTC. Its translation is CASSWPGTRQETQYF. V usage is TRBV4-2 and J usage is TRBJ2-5, with 8 bases identical to TRBD2. V trimming: 5 bases; J trimming: 2 bases; junction bases outside the gene matches: 7. Germline CDR1 LGHNA, CDR2 YNFKEQ. This CDR3 spans 15 amino acids.

The rearrangement uses TRBV4-1 and TRBJ2-7; TRBD2 matches at 12 bases. This CDR3 contains 18 residues. The V and J ends lost 2 bases and 5 bases, in that order; junction bases with no gene match: 13. The germline gives CDR1 MGHRA, CDR2 YSYEKL. CDR3 amino acids: CASSQSDGRLAGANEQYF. Written as DNA, the CDR3 is TGCGCCAGCAGCCAATCGGACGGCCGACTAGCGGGGGCAAACGAGCAGTACTTC.